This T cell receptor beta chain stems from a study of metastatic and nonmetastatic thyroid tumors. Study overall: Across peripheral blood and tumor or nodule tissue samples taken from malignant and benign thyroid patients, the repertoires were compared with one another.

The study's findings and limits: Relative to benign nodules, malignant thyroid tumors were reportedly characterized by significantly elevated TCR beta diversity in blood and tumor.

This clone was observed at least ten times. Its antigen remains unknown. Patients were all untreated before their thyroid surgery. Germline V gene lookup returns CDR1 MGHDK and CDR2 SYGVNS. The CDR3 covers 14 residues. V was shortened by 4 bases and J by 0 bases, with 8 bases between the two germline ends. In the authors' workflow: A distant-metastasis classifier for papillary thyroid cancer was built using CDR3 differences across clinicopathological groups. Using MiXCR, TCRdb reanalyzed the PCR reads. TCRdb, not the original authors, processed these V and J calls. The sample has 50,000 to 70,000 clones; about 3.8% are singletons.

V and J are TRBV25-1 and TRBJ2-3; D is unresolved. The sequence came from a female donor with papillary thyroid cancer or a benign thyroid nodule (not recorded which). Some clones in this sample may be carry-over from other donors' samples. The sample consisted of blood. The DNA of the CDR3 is TGTGCCAGCAGTGGAATAACAAGCACAGATACGCAGTATTTT. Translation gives CASSGITSTDTQYF.